This T cell receptor beta chain was identified during a study of Tregs in tolerant kidney transplant recipients (dated by TCRdb to about 2019). Notes on the research overall: The study used TCRbeta sequencing to identify donor-specific regulatory T cells before combined kidney and bone marrow transplantation, then tracked those cells after transplant. TCRbeta repertoire sequencing was used in 3 healthy controls to compare several methods for expanding Tregs specific for an allogeneic donor.

Thawed PBMCs were FACS-sorted into unstimulated Tregs (CD4+CD25+CD127-), CD4+ non-Tregs (CD4+CD25-), CD4 cells and CD8 cells. Blood from healthy controls was obtained either as purchased buffy coats or from healthy volunteers. Healthy control blood was processed to PBMCs with a Ficoll density gradient and then cryopreserved, whereas patient PBMCs were collected both before and after transplant. What the research found in general, with its limitations: Expanding Tregs with activated donor B cells appeared to identify the most biologically relevant and donor-specific TCRbeta repertoire. The study was constrained by small patient numbers, and validation of the findings is required in larger populations and under other immunosuppression protocols. Biological reproducibility was not directly assessed, although technical replication error appeared to be minimal.

V was cut back by 2 bases and J by 3 bases, leaving a gap of 10 bases between them. Measured from the cysteine to the phenylalanine, the CDR3 is 14 residues long. Just CDR3 DNA is preserved here, 42 bases in frame from base 1. CDR1 and CDR2 are drawn from the germline V gene: SGDLS, YYNGEE. For TCRbeta CDR3 sequencing, genomic DNA from the sorted cells was extracted using the QIAGEN DNeasy Blood and Tissue Kit. High-throughput TCRbeta CDR3 sequencing, including PCR amplification with bias correction and internal controls, was performed commercially through immunoSEQ. Concerning the study's data processing: Unique productive TCRbeta sequences were defined by CDR3 nucleotide sequence when primers matched and otherwise by CDR3 amino acid sequence together with Vbeta and Jbeta genes. As a correction for sorting error, sequences shared between sorted populations at a frequency ratio of 2:1 or less were discarded, and the remaining shared sequences were assigned to the higher population. Sequences were defined as donor-reactive when expanded at least 5-fold in CFSE-low cells versus unstimulated cells and present at a frequency of at least 0.01% in CFSE-low cells. Repertoire divergence was quantified by Jensen-Shannon divergence using the top 100 TCRbeta sequences ranked by frequency. When a sample had multiple sequencing runs, each run was corrected for sorting error separately and the runs were then pooled. TCRdb mirrors the immuneACCESS table, restricted to in-frame sequences. Some clones are absent from its copies; in checked studies, under half trace to an unresolved V gene, and the reason for the others is unknown. Clonal size and the V and J genes are those of that table, whereas D and trimming came from the DNA. This sample is represented by some 69,000 clones; 84% of them were singletons. The ten most abundant clones make up about 4.6% of the sample.

On this clone itself: Which antigen it targets is not known. Base qualities are not at hand, and no much larger clone is one base apart.

The rearrangement joined TRBV9 to TRBJ2-3, with the D segment identity uncertain. The sequenced material came from CD4+ T cells from blood. The sequence was obtained from a human donor in good health. The bases read TGTGCCAGCAGCGTTACGAGCCTAACAGATACGCAGTATTTT. Translated, it gives CASSVTSLTDTQYF.